This T cell receptor (beta chain) came from a study of T cell clones after liver transplantation. At the level of the study: Post-transplant blood was tracked for graft-donor-reactive T cell clones identified in a pre-transplant mixed lymphocyte reaction. As an antigen-independent comparator, third-party-reactive TCRbeta sequences came from pre-transplant mixed lymphocyte reactions. Samples came pre-transplant, pre-randomization before withdrawal, and post-randomization after withdrawal ended. Until 12-24 months post-transplant, subjects got standard immunosuppression and no induction.

CDR1 is LGHNT, CDR2 FRNRAP, per germline. V gave up 7 bases and J gave up 3 bases; unmatched junction bases: 7. The CDR3 runs to 15 residues. TCRdb's copy holds only in-frame clones and misses some; the assay was immunoSEQ multiplex PCR. There are 99,000 or so clones in the sample; around 83% occur only once, and around 0.97% lies in the top ten. The chain links TRBV12-5 to TRBJ1-5; 9 bases are shared with TRBD1. Sequenced here: CD4+ T cells from blood, sampled before liver transplant. The clonotype was recovered from a human donor who received a liver transplant. Here the CDR3 reads CASARTGADNQPQHF. Here the CDR3 DNA reads TGTGCTAGTGCTCGGACAGGGGCGGACAATCAGCCCCAGCATTTT. Filled out from reference TRBV12-5 and TRBJ1-5, the complete variable domain reads DARVTQTPRHKVTEMGQEVTMRCQPILGHNTVFWYRQTMMQGLELLAYFRNRAPLDDSGMPKDRFSAEMPDATLATLKIQPSEPRDSAVYFCASARTGADNQPQHFGDGTRLSIL.